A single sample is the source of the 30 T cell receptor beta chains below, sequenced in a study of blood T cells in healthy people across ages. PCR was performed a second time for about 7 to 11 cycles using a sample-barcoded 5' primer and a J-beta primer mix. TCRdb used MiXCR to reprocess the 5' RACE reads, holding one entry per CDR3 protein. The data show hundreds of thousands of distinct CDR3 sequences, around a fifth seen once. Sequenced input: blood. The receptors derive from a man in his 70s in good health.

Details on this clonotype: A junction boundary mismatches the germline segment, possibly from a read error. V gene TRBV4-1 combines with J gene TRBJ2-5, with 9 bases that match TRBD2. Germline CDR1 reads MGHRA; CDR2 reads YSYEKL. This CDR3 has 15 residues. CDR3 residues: CASSQDMTSGYEQSF. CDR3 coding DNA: TGCGCCAGCAGCCAAGATATGACTAGCGGCTACGAGCAGTCCTTC.

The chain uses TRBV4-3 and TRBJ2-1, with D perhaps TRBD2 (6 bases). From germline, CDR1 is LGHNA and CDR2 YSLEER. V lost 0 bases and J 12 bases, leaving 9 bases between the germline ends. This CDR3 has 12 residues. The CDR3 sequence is CASSQEGGGQFF. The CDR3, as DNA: TGCGCCAGCAGCCAAGAGGGAGGCGGGCAGTTCTTC.

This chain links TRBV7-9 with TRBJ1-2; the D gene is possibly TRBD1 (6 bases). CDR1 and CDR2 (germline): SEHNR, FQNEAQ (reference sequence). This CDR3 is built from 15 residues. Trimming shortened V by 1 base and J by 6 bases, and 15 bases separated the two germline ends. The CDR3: CASSLEAGAIDGYTF. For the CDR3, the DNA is TGTGCCAGCAGCTTAGAGGCAGGGGCCATAGATGGCTACACCTTC.

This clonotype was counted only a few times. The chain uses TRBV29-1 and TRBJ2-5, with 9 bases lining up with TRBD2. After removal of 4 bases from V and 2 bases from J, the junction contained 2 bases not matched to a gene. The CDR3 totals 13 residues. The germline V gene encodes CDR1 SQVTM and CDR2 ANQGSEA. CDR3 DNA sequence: TGCAGCGTTGTGACTAGCGGACAAGAGACCCAGTACTTC. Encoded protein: CSVVTSGQETQYF.

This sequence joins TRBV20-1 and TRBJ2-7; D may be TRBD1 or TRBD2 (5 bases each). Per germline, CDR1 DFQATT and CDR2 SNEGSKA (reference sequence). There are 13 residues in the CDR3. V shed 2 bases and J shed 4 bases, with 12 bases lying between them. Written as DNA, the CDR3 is TGCAGTGCTAGATCAAGGGACGGGTACGAGCAGTACTTC. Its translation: CSARSRDGYEQYF.

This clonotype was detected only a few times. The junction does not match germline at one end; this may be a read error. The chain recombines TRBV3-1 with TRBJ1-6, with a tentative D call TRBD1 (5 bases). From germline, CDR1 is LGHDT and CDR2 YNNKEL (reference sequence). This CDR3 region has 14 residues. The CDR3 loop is CASSDTGPNSPLHF. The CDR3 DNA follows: TGTGCCAGCAGCGACACAGGACCCAATTCACCTCTCCACTTT.

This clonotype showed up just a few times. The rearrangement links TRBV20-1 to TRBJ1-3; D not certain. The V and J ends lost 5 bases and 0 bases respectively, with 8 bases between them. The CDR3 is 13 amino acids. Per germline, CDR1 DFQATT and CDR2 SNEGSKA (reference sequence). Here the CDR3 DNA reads TGCAGTGCTCAGACGGGCTCTGGAAACACCATATATTTT. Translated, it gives CSAQTGSGNTIYF.

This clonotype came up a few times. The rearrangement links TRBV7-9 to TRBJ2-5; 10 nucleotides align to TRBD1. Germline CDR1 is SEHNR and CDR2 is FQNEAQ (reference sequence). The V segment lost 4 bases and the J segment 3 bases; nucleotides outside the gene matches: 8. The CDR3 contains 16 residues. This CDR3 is CASSSVDRGREETQYF. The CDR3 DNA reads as TGTGCCAGCAGCTCGGTTGACAGGGGGCGAGAAGAGACCCAGTACTTC.

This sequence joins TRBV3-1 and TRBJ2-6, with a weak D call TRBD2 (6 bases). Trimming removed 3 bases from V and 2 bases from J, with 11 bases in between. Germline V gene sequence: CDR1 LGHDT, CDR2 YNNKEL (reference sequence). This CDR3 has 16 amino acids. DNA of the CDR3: TGTGCCAGCAGCCAGGACTATATAGCTGGGGCCAACGTCCTGACTTTC. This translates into CASSQDYIAGANVLTF.

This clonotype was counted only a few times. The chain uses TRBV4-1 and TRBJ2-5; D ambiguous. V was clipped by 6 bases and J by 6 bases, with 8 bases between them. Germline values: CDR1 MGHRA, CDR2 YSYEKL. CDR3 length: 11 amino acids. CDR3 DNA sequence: TGCGCCAGCAGTCAAACTCAGACCCAGTACTTC. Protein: CASSQTQTQYF.

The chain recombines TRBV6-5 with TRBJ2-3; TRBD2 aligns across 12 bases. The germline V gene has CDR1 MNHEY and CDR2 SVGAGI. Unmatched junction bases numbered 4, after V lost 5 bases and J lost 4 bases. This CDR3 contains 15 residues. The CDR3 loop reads CASSILAGGSDTQYF. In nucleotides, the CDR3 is TGTGCCAGCAGTATTCTAGCGGGAGGGTCAGATACGCAGTATTTT.

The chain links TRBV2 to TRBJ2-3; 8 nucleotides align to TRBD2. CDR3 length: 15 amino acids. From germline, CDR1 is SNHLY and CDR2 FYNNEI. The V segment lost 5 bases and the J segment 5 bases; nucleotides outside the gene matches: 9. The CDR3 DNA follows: TGTGCCAGCAGTCTTAGCGGGACCTATGGAGATACGCAGTATTTT. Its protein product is CASSLSGTYGDTQYF.

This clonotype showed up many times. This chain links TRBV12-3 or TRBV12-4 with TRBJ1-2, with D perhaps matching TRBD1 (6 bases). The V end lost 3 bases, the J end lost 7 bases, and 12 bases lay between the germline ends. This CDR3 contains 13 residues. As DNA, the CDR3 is TGTGCCAGCAGTTTGCCCGGGGGCGGTGGCTACACCTTC. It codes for CASSLPGGGGYTF.

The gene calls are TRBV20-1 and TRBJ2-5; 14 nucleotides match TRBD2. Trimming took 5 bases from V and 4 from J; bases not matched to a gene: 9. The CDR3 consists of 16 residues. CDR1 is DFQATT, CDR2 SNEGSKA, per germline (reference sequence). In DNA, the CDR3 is TGCAGTGCTGAGGGACTAGCGGGAGACGTATTAGAGACCCAGTACTTC. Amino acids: CSAEGLAGDVLETQYF.

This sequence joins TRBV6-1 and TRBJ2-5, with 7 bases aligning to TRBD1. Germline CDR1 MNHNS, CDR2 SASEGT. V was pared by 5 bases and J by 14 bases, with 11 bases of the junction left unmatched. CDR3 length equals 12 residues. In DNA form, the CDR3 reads TGTGCCAGCAGTCCGGACAGGACAGATGAATACTTC. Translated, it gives CASSPDRTDEYF.

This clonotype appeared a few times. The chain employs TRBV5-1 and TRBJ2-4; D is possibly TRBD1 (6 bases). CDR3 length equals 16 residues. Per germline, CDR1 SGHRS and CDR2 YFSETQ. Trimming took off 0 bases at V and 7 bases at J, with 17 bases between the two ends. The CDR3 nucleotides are TGCGCCAGCAGCTTGGGGGGGCAATCGTGGGAGAACATTCAGTACTTC. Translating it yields CASSLGGQSWENIQYF.

As DNA, the CDR3 is TGTGCCAGCAGCCTAAGGGGAGGACTAGCGGGAGGCAATGAGCAGTTCTTC. It codes for CASSLRGGLAGGNEQFF. The V gene is TRBV11-2, the J gene TRBJ2-1; 14 positions match TRBD2. Losses at the gene ends were 5 bases for V and 6 bases for J; bases not matched to a gene: 9. The CDR3 is 17 residues long. Germline assignment: CDR1 SGHAT and CDR2 FQNNGV.

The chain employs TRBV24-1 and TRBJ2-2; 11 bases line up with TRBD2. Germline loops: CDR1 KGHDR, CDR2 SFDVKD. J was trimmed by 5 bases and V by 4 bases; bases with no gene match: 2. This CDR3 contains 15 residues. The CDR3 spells CATSEWTSGTGELFF. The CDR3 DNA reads TGTGCCACCAGTGAGTGGACTAGCGGGACCGGGGAGCTGTTTTTT.

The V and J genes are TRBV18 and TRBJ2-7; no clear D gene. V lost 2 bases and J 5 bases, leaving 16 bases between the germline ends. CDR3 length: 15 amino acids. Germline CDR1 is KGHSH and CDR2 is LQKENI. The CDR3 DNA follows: TGTGCCAGCTCACCAGTTCCTAACAGTGGGCACGAGCAGTACTTC. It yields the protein CASSPVPNSGHEQYF.

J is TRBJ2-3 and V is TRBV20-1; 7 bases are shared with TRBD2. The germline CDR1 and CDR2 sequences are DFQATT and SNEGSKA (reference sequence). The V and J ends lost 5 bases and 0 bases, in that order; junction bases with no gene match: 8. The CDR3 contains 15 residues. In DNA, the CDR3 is TGCAGTGCTCCTCTTGGGGGAGGGAGCACAGATACGCAGTATTTT. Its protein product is CSAPLGGGSTDTQYF.

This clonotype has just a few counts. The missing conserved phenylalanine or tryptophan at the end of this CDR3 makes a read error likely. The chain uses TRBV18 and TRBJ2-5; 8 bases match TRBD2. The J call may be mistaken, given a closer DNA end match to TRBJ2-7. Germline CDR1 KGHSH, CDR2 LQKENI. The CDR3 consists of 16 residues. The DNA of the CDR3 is TGTGCCAGCTCACCACGGGGTAGCGGGAATCCCTACGAGCAGTACCTC. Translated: CASSPRGSGNPYEQYL.

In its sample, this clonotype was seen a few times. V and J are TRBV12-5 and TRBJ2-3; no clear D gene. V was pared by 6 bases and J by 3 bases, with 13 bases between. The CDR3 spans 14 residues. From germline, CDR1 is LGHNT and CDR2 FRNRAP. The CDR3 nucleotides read TGTGCTAGTGGCCCCAAGGGAAGAACAGATACGCAGTATTTT. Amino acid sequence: CASGPKGRTDTQYF.

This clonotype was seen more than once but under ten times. The CDR3 DNA sequence: TGTGCCAGCAGTTCGGAAACAGGGAACTATGAGACCCAGTACTTC. It translates to CASSSETGNYETQYF. The chain joins TRBV27 to TRBJ2-5; the D gene is possibly TRBD1 (6 bases). This CDR3 has 15 amino acids. Trimming took 4 bases from V and 5 from J, leaving 17 bases between them. Germline CDR1 reads MNHEY; CDR2 reads SMNVEV (reference sequence).

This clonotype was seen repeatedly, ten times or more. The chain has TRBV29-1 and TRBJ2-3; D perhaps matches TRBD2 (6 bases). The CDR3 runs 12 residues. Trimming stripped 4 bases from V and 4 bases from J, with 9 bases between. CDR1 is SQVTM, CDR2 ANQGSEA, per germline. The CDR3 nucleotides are TGCAGCGTTGTGCGGGGTTCAGATACGCAGTATTTT. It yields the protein CSVVRGSDTQYF.

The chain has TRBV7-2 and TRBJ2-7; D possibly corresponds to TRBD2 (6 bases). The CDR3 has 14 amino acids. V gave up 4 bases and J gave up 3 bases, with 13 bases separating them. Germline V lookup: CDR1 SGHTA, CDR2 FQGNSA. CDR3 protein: CASSYSSANYEQYF. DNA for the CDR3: TGTGCCAGCAGCTACTCTAGCGCGAACTACGAGCAGTACTTC.

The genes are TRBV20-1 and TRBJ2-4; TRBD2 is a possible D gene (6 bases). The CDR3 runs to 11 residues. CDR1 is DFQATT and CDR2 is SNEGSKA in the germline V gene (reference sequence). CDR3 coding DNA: TGCAGCGCCGGGAGTTTGAACATTCAGTACTTC. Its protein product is CSAGSLNIQYF.

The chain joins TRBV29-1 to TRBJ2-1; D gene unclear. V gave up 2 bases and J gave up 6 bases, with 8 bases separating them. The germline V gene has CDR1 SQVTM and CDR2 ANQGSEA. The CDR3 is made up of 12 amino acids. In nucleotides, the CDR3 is TGCAGCGTTGAACCCCCGGGCAATGAGCAGTTCTTC. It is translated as CSVEPPGNEQFF.

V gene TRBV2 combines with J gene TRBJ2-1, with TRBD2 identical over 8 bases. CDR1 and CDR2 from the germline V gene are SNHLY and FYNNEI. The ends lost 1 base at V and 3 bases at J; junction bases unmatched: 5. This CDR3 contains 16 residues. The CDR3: CASSEDAGGVYNEQFF. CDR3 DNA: TGTGCCAGCAGTGAAGATGCGGGGGGAGTCTACAATGAGCAGTTCTTC.

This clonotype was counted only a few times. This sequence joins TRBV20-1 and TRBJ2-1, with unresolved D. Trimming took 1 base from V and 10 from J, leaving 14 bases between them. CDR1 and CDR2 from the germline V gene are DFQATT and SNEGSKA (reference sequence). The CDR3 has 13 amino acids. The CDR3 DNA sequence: TGCAGTGCTAGAGTCTCTGGGTTGGGGGAGCAGTTCTTC. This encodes CSARVSGLGEQFF.

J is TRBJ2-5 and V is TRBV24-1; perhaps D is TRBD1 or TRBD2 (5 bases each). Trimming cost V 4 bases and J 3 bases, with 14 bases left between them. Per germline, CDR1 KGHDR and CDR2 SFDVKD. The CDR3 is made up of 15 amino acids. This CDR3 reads CATSDNSMGEETQYF. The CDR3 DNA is TGTGCCACCAGTGACAATTCCATGGGGGAAGAGACCCAGTACTTC.